The T cell receptor (beta chain) under discussion was sequenced for a study of blood T cell repertoires in COVID-19 (dated by TCRdb to about 2020). At the level of the whole study: The collaborator samples originated in the United States, Italy and Spain and spanned the acute and convalescent phases of COVID-19. The samples were drawn from the first 160 participants of the ongoing ImmuneRACE study and from 1,254 subjects provided by 6 global collaborators. The prospective study material was composed of cDNA or gDNA derived from T cells, B-cell-depleted T cells, or PBMCs. Sample metadata almost always included a de-identified subject ID, COVID-19 status, age in years and sex. HLA class I and class II types, where available, came from metadata supplied by the sample provider rather than from assay-based typing. The repertoires were released in a freely available public database intended as a resource for research on the immune response to SARS-CoV-2. Subjects who had been exposed to COVID-19, were actively infected with it, or had recovered from it provided the deeply sampled blood TCRbeta repertoires that made up the dataset. The full study reports these points: The quantity of clinical and demographic metadata differed by source and by participant and was supplied without curation.

Germline trimming: 8 bases from V, 7 bases from J; junction bases outside gene matches: 20. CDR1 and CDR2 are drawn from the germline V gene (reference sequence): MNHEY, SMNVEV. The CDR3 contains 16 residues, cysteine and phenylalanine counted. Just CDR3 DNA is preserved here, 48 bases in frame from base 1. In regard to this clone: There is no known antigen for this receptor. No qualities accompany the bases; no much larger clone lies one base away.

The immunoSEQ Assay, a bias-controlled multiplex PCR, was used to amplify TCRbeta CDR3 regions from genomic DNA. On the authors' methods: The number of nucleated cells in each sample was estimated by amplification of reference gene primers within the assay. To quantify the absolute abundance of each unique TCRbeta CDR3 rearrangement, sequence reads were collapsed and filtered. Productive Simpson clonality was computed per sample as the square root of Simpson's diversity index over productive rearrangements. This is the immuneACCESS table as TCRdb keeps it, with only in-frame sequences that have V and J called. A part of the clones is gone; compared with another copy, unresolved V genes explain less than half, and the rest is unexplained. V, J and clone size are those of that table, while D and trimming were read from the DNA. This sample lists hundreds of thousands of clones; around 80% were detected once. Clones ranked in the top ten supply about 5% of the sample.

Participants in the prospective study were aged about 18 to 89 years, lived in 20 to 30 United States geographic areas, and enrolled through a virtual design. In the prospective study, participants were assigned to cohorts based on the clinical history participants reported in a screening survey and a study questionnaire. A participant counted as exposed if, within 2 weeks of entering the study, that participant had been in contact with someone who had a PCR-confirmed or clinician-diagnosed COVID-19 case. In the prospective study, mobile phlebotomists collected whole blood, serum and a nasopharyngeal or oropharyngeal swab from each participant. Participants in the prospective study had the option to provide additional blood draws and questionnaires over a 2-month period. Blood samples from the prospective study were shipped frozen or at room temperature prior to DNA extraction.

The source is a middle-aged man who had been exposed to COVID-19. The sample taken for sequencing was PBMCs or T cells enriched from blood (not recorded which). The sequence is built from TRBV27 and TRBJ2-7, with 7 bases aligning to TRBD1. CDR3 protein: CASAHSGSRGFGEQYF. The DNA sequence is as follows: TGTGCCAGCGCCCACTCAGGGAGCAGGGGGTTTGGTGAGCAGTACTTC.